The rows below give T cell receptor beta chains drawn from one sample of a study of shared clonotypes between healthy human individuals. Assay: immunoSEQ multiplex PCR; the TCRdb copy retains only in-frame clones and omits some. The sample holds roughly 650,000 clones, roughly 97% seen once. Sequencing was performed on naive CD4+ T cells sorted from blood. These receptors all stem from a woman in her twenties or thirties in good health. The CDR3 runs from the conserved cysteine through the conserved F or W. A D gene is named only where the DNA matches it firmly. Size is omitted from some rows. Given values are once, few, many or a class for expanded clones.

CDR3: CASSRGLDTHSTSGANVLTF
DNA: TGCGCCAGCAGCCGCGGTTTAGACACTCACTCCACCTCTGGGGCCAACGTCCTGACTTTC
V: TRBV5-1
D: -
size: -
J: TRBJ2-6

CDR3: CASRAGVDTDTQYF
DNA: TGTGCCAGTAGGGCAGGGGTGGACACAGATACGCAGTATTTT
V: TRBV19
D: -
size: -
J: TRBJ2-3

CDR3: CACGEGSYNEQFF
DNA: TGTGCATGTGGGGAGGGATCCTACAATGAGCAGTTCTTC
V: TRBV28
D: TRBD2
size: -
J: TRBJ2-1

CDR3: CSVRSGGDTQYF
DNA: TGCAGCGTGAGAAGTGGGGGAGATACGCAGTATTTT
V: TRBV29-1
D: -
size: -
J: TRBJ2-3

CDR3: CASNGRREGLRTGELFF
DNA: TGTGCCAGTAATGGGAGGAGGGAGGGCCTCAGGACCGGGGAGCTGTTTTTT
V: TRBV19
D: TRBD2
size: -
J: TRBJ2-2

CDR3: CASSLAGSAGTDTQYF
DNA: TGCGCCAGCAGCTTGGCGGGCTCCGCGGGCACAGATACGCAGTATTTT
V: TRBV5-1
D: -
size: -
J: TRBJ2-3

CDR3: CASSLGPGGADYEQYF
DNA: TGTGCCAGCAGCTTAGGTCCCGGGGGGGCGGACTACGAGCAGTACTTC
V: TRBV11-2
D: TRBD2
size: once
J: TRBJ2-7

CDR3: CASSLKGGYNEQFF
DNA: TGTGCCAGCAGCCTAAAAGGGGGTTACAATGAGCAGTTCTTC
V: TRBV7-9
D: -
size: -
J: TRBJ2-1

CDR3: CAWSVGDTQYF
DNA: TGTGCCTGGAGTGTAGGTGATACGCAGTATTTT
V: TRBV30
D: -
size: -
J: TRBJ2-3

CDR3: CASSLAGTSWDEQYF
DNA: TGTGCCAGCAGCTTAGCCGGGACTAGCTGGGACGAGCAGTACTTC
V: TRBV7-2
D: TRBD2
size: -
J: TRBJ2-7

CDR3: CASSPPRNTEAFF
DNA: TGTGCCAGCAGCCCGCCCAGGAACACTGAAGCTTTCTTT
V: TRBV7-9
D: -
size: -
J: TRBJ1-1

CDR3: CASSFPGLAGVRGEQYF
DNA: TGCGCCAGCAGCTTCCCGGGACTAGCGGGAGTGCGAGGCGAGCAGTACTTC
V: TRBV5-1
D: TRBD2
size: -
J: TRBJ2-7

CDR3: CASSLTGVNEQFF
DNA: TGTGCCAGCAGTTTGACAGGGGTCAATGAGCAGTTCTTC
V: TRBV28
D: TRBD1
size: once
J: TRBJ2-1

CDR3: CASSPEAGPEYEQYF
DNA: TGTGCCAGCAGCCCAGAAGCGGGACCAGAGTACGAGCAGTACTTC
V: TRBV9
D: TRBD2
size: -
J: TRBJ2-7

CDR3: CASSIVVTVRGTEAFF
DNA: TGTGCCAGTAGTATAGTAGTCACAGTTCGTGGCACTGAAGCTTTCTTT
V: TRBV19
D: -
size: -
J: TRBJ1-1

CDR3: CASSKERRGTGSYEQYF
DNA: TGTGCCAGCAGCAAAGAGCGCAGAGGGACAGGGTCCTACGAGCAGTACTTC
V: TRBV21-1
D: -
size: -
J: TRBJ2-7

CDR3: CATSRGGGRAAGGYEQYF
DNA: TGTGCCACCAGCAGAGGAGGTGGTAGGGCAGCGGGAGGATACGAGCAGTACTTC
V: TRBV15
D: TRBD2
size: -
J: TRBJ2-7

CDR3: CASSPRTGGQETQYF
DNA: TGTGCCAGCAGCCCTCGGACGGGGGGCCAAGAGACCCAGTACTTC
V: TRBV9
D: TRBD2
size: -
J: TRBJ2-5

CDR3: CASSAQQGHEQYF
DNA: TGTGCCAGCAGCGCTCAACAGGGCCACGAGCAGTACTTC
V: TRBV9
D: -
size: -
J: TRBJ2-7

CDR3: CASSLGDSETQYF
DNA: TGTGCCAGCAGCTTAGGAGATTCGGAGACCCAGTACTTC
V: TRBV7-2
D: -
size: -
J: TRBJ2-5

CDR3: CASTTGGGNTEAFF
DNA: TGTGCCAGCACCACCGGAGGAGGGAACACTGAAGCTTTCTTT
V: TRBV28
D: -
size: -
J: TRBJ1-1

CDR3: CASSLNYYGYTF
DNA: TGTGCCAGCAGTTTGAATTACTATGGCTACACCTTC
V: TRBV28
D: -
size: -
J: TRBJ1-2

CDR3: CASRRDGQGIGSPLHF
DNA: TGTGCCAGCAGACGAGATGGACAGGGTATTGGTTCACCCCTCCACTTT
V: TRBV5-8
D: TRBD1
size: -
J: TRBJ1-6

CDR3: CASSFGQGGNQPQHF
DNA: TGTGCCAGCAGCTTCGGGCAGGGTGGCAATCAGCCCCAGCATTTT
V: TRBV7-9
D: -
size: -
J: TRBJ1-5

CDR3: CASSQGNTIYF
DNA: TGCGCCAGCAGCCAAGGGAACACCATATATTTT
V: TRBV4-1
D: -
size: -
J: TRBJ1-3

CDR3: CASSFELLGYGYTF
DNA: TGTGCCAGCAGCTTCGAGCTTCTGGGCTATGGCTACACCTTC
V: TRBV7-9
D: -
size: -
J: TRBJ1-2

CDR3: CASSASGVGYEQYF
DNA: TGTGCCAGCAGTGCTAGCGGGGTGGGCTACGAGCAGTACTTC
V: TRBV6-5
D: TRBD2
size: -
J: TRBJ2-7

CDR3: CAISGSFGGGGEQFF
DNA: TGTGCCATCAGTGGCTCGTTTGGAGGGGGCGGTGAGCAGTTCTTC
V: TRBV10-3
D: -
size: -
J: TRBJ2-1

CDR3: CASSVGQGSPNTEAFF
DNA: TGTGCCAGCAGCGTAGGTCAGGGTTCCCCGAACACTGAAGCTTTCTTT
V: TRBV9
D: -
size: -
J: TRBJ1-1

CDR3: CASSSSGSYEQYF
DNA: TGCGCCAGCAGCTCCAGCGGGAGCTACGAGCAGTACTTC
V: TRBV5-1
D: TRBD2
size: -
J: TRBJ2-7

CDR3: CASTLDRETQYF
DNA: TGCGCCAGCACCCTCGACAGAGAGACCCAGTACTTC
V: TRBV5-1
D: -
size: -
J: TRBJ2-5

CDR3: CASSQVVQGRQPQHF
DNA: TGCGCCAGCAGCCAAGTTGTTCAGGGGAGGCAGCCCCAGCATTTT
V: TRBV4-1
D: -
size: -
J: TRBJ1-5

CDR3: CASSSKGQGDQPQHF
DNA: TGTGCCAGCAGCTCCAAGGGACAGGGGGACCAGCCCCAGCATTTT
V: TRBV7-9
D: TRBD1
size: -
J: TRBJ1-5

CDR3: CASSFGTGVNYGYTF
DNA: TGCGCCAGCAGCTTCGGGACAGGGGTCAACTATGGCTACACCTTC
V: TRBV5-1
D: TRBD1
size: -
J: TRBJ1-2

CDR3: CASIPGRNSYEQYF
DNA: TGTGCCAGCATTCCTGGGCGGAACTCCTACGAGCAGTACTTC
V: TRBV27
D: -
size: -
J: TRBJ2-7

CDR3: CASSAFDRAGTQYF
DNA: TGTGCCAGCAGCGCCTTCGACAGAGCCGGGACCCAGTACTTC
V: TRBV7-2
D: -
size: -
J: TRBJ2-5

CDR3: CASSESIKNEKLFF
DNA: TGCGCCAGCAGTGAGTCGATTAAGAATGAAAAACTGTTTTTT
V: TRBV10-1
D: -
size: once
J: TRBJ1-4

CDR3: CASSLGRGRGGPGTDTQYF
DNA: TGTGCCAGCAGCTTAGGGAGGGGCAGGGGGGGTCCAGGCACAGATACGCAGTATTTT
V: TRBV11-2
D: -
size: -
J: TRBJ2-3

CDR3: CASNSGTENYEQYF
DNA: TGTGCCAGCAACTCCGGGACAGAGAATTACGAGCAGTACTTC
V: TRBV11-2
D: TRBD1
size: -
J: TRBJ2-7

CDR3: CAMAGASSYEQYF
DNA: TGTGCCATGGCGGGGGCCTCCTCCTACGAGCAGTACTTC
V: TRBV10-3
D: -
size: once
J: TRBJ2-7

CDR3: CASSIEQGRTGELFF
DNA: TGTGCCAGTAGTATAGAGCAGGGAAGGACCGGGGAGCTGTTTTTT
V: TRBV19
D: -
size: -
J: TRBJ2-2

CDR3: CASSDDGGHRGNEQFF
DNA: TGTGCCAGCAGTGATGATGGCGGGCACCGGGGAAATGAGCAGTTCTTC
V: TRBV2
D: -
size: -
J: TRBJ2-1

CDR3: CASSVTGGPAGELFF
DNA: TGTGCCAGCAGCGTAACGGGAGGGCCGGCCGGGGAGCTGTTTTTT
V: TRBV9
D: TRBD2
size: -
J: TRBJ2-2

CDR3: CASSGGLSSNQPQHF
DNA: TGTGCCAGCAGTGGGGGACTGTCGAGCAATCAGCCCCAGCATTTT
V: TRBV6-1
D: -
size: -
J: TRBJ1-5

CDR3: CASSVDRGREKLFF
DNA: TGTGCCAGCAGCGTGGACAGGGGGCGAGAAAAACTGTTTTTT
V: TRBV5-4
D: TRBD1
size: -
J: TRBJ1-4

CDR3: CASSERGTRSYEQYF
DNA: TGTGCCAGCAGTGAAAGGGGGACACGCTCCTACGAGCAGTACTTC
V: TRBV6-1
D: -
size: -
J: TRBJ2-7

CDR3: CASRPDWEQPQHF
DNA: TGTGCCAGCAGGCCTGACTGGGAGCAGCCCCAGCATTTT
V: TRBV27
D: -
size: -
J: TRBJ1-5

CDR3: CASSRDRAYEQYF
DNA: TGTGCCAGTAGCCGCGACAGGGCCTACGAGCAGTACTTC
V: TRBV19
D: TRBD1
size: -
J: TRBJ2-7

CDR3: CASSSGLAGGPVSTDTQYF
DNA: TGTGCCAGCAGCTCGGGACTAGCGGGAGGGCCGGTGAGCACAGATACGCAGTATTTT
V: TRBV7-9
D: TRBD2
size: -
J: TRBJ2-3

CDR3: CASSESRDPREKLFF
DNA: TGCGCCAGCAGTGAGTCAAGAGACCCCCGTGAAAAACTGTTTTTT
V: TRBV10-1
D: -
size: -
J: TRBJ1-4

CDR3: CASSLFDRAGEKLFF
DNA: TGTGCCAGCAGCTTATTTGACAGGGCCGGTGAAAAACTGTTTTTT
V: TRBV7-9
D: TRBD1
size: once
J: TRBJ1-4

CDR3: CASTPTGTTEAFF
DNA: TGTGCCAGCACCCCTACAGGGACCACTGAAGCTTTCTTT
V: TRBV28
D: -
size: -
J: TRBJ1-1